These T cell receptor beta chains were read from a single sample in a study of cytomegalovirus exposure and HLA in healthy donors. Clones were read by immunoSEQ multiplex PCR, and TCRdb kept only the in-frame ones, dropping some. The sample gives approximately 200,000 clones, about 80% of which show up once; about 1.9% is in the top ten. Sequenced: PBMCs. Source of these receptors: a man younger than 45 in good health and CMV-seronegative. Each CDR3 is given with its conserved first and last residue. A D gene is named only where the DNA matches it firmly. Where a row states a size, it is once, few, many or the class of an expanded clone; other rows omit it.

V	J	size	D	CDR3	DNA
TRBV9	TRBJ1-4	few	TRBD1	CASSADRGPPNEKLFF	TGTGCCAGCAGCGCCGACAGGGGGCCGCCTAATGAAAAACTGTTTTTT
TRBV28	TRBJ1-2	NA	TRBD1	CASYTRHNRDSPINYGYTF	TGTGCCAGCTACACACGTCACAACCGGGACAGCCCCATTAACTATGGCTACACCTTC
TRBV7-9	TRBJ2-7	NA	TRBD2	CASSQPRLAGEYEQYF	TGTGCCAGCAGCCAACCAAGACTAGCGGGAGAGTACGAGCAGTACTTC
TRBV21-1	TRBJ2-7	NA	NA	CALRSGGISYEQYF	TGTGCCTTACGATCAGGGGGCATCTCCTACGAGCAGTACTTC
TRBV15	TRBJ2-3	NA	TRBD1	CATSRGAGGGTDTQYF	TGTGCCACCAGCAGAGGAGCAGGGGGAGGCACAGATACGCAGTATTTT
TRBV10-3	TRBJ1-2	NA	NA	CAIRPAGYGYTF	TGTGCCATCAGACCCGCCGGCTATGGCTACACCTTC
TRBV29-1	TRBJ2-1	NA	NA	CSVEVRGAVEQFF	TGCAGCGTTGAGGTTAGGGGCGCGGTTGAGCAGTTCTTC
TRBV6-6	TRBJ2-7	NA	NA	CASSPEGGLYEQYF	TGTGCCAGCAGCCCCGAGGGGGGGCTTTACGAGCAGTACTTC
TRBV4-1	TRBJ2-7	NA	TRBD1	CASSSPGQNYEQYF	TGCGCCAGCAGCTCACCGGGACAGAACTACGAGCAGTACTTC
TRBV28	TRBJ1-4	NA	NA	CASSLIAGNFEKLFF	TGTGCCAGCAGTTTAATAGCAGGGAATTTTGAAAAACTGTTTTTT
TRBV5-1	TRBJ1-3	NA	NA	CASSPDRLSGNTIYF	TGCGCCAGCAGCCCCGACAGATTATCTGGAAACACCATATATTTT
TRBV19	TRBJ1-2	NA	NA	CASSWGRGDYGYTF	TGTGCCAGTAGTTGGGGCCGGGGGGACTATGGCTACACCTTC
TRBV7-6	TRBJ2-1	NA	TRBD1	CASSLVGTATYNEQFF	TGTGCCAGCAGCTTAGTAGGGACAGCGACCTACAATGAGCAGTTCTTC
TRBV28	TRBJ2-1	once	TRBD1	CASSNHGTAYNEQFF	TGTGCCAGCAGTAACCACGGGACAGCCTACAATGAGCAGTTCTTC
TRBV6-1	TRBJ2-7	few	NA	CASLLSAGHYEQYF	TGTGCCAGCCTCCTATCGGCGGGGCACTACGAGCAGTACTTC
TRBV9	TRBJ1-3	NA	TRBD1	CASSAQDRGFTGNTIYF	TGTGCCAGCAGCGCCCAAGACAGGGGATTCACTGGAAACACCATATATTTT
TRBV6-1	TRBJ2-1	NA	NA	CASSVVGNEQFF	TGTGCCAGCAGTGTGGTCGGCAATGAGCAGTTCTTC
TRBV9	TRBJ1-1	NA	TRBD1	CASSAGQGVGNTEAFF	TGTGCCAGCAGCGCAGGACAGGGAGTTGGGAACACTGAAGCTTTCTTT
TRBV9	TRBJ2-1	NA	TRBD2	CASSGGLAVYNEQFF	TGTGCCAGCAGTGGGGGACTAGCGGTCTACAATGAGCAGTTCTTC
TRBV28	TRBJ2-7	NA	NA	CASKILGNSYEQYF	TGTGCCAGCAAGATACTAGGGAACTCCTACGAGCAGTACTTC
TRBV19	TRBJ1-3	NA	NA	CASSTDGGRGNTIYF	TGTGCCAGTAGTACGGACGGGGGAAGAGGAAACACCATATATTTT
TRBV10-3	TRBJ2-3	few	NA	CAIRAGQYTDTQYF	TGTGCCATCAGGGCGGGACAGTACACAGATACGCAGTATTTT
TRBV9	TRBJ2-1	NA	TRBD2	CASSVEIAGDNEQFF	TGTGCCAGCAGCGTAGAAATAGCGGGAGACAATGAGCAGTTCTTC
TRBV28	TRBJ1-1	NA	NA	CASSSQGWTEAFF	TGTGCCAGCAGTTCCCAGGGGTGGACTGAAGCTTTCTTT
TRBV6-4	TRBJ2-7	NA	TRBD1	CASSPTGQKGEQYF	TGTGCCAGCAGCCCGACAGGGCAAAAGGGCGAGCAGTACTTC
TRBV7-8	TRBJ2-1	NA	TRBD2	CASSLPLASGRADEQFF	TGTGCCAGCAGCTTACCGTTGGCTAGCGGGAGGGCCGATGAGCAGTTCTTC
TRBV5-1	TRBJ1-2	NA	TRBD1	CASSRTGDDGYTF	TGCGCCAGCAGCCGGACAGGGGATGATGGCTACACCTTC
TRBV13	TRBJ1-3	NA	NA	CASSIYRRGGGNTIYF	TGTGCCAGCAGCATTTACAGGCGAGGCGGTGGAAACACCATATATTTT
TRBV7-3	TRBJ2-2	few	NA	CASSSTNTGELFF	TGTGCCAGCAGCTCCACTAACACCGGGGAGCTGTTTTTT
TRBV28	TRBJ2-1	NA	NA	CASAYFVTYSNEQFF	TGTGCCAGCGCCTATTTCGTGACCTACAGCAATGAGCAGTTCTTC
TRBV27	TRBJ1-5	NA	NA	CASREDGGTGQPQHF	TGTGCCAGCAGAGAAGACGGCGGGACGGGCCAGCCCCAGCATTTT
TRBV5-1	TRBJ2-7	NA	TRBD2	CASRPTSGRSYEQYF	TGCGCCAGCAGACCGACTAGCGGGAGATCCTACGAGCAGTACTTC
TRBV28	TRBJ1-1	few	NA	CASSLIKAGRPEAFF	TGTGCCAGCAGTTTAATAAAGGCAGGGCGCCCTGAAGCTTTCTTT
TRBV7-2	TRBJ1-1	NA	NA	CASSLTRAATEAFF	TGTGCCAGCAGCTTAACGAGGGCGGCCACTGAAGCTTTCTTT
TRBV10-2	TRBJ2-3	once	TRBD2	CASSEFRLASNTDTQYF	TGCGCCAGCAGTGAGTTTCGACTAGCGTCGAACACAGATACGCAGTATTTT
TRBV9	TRBJ1-2	NA	NA	CASSVASRYGYTF	TGTGCCAGCAGCGTAGCGAGTCGATATGGCTACACCTTC
TRBV7-9	TRBJ2-2	NA	NA	CASSRIQGGAGELFF	TGTGCCAGCAGCCGAATACAGGGTGGAGCGGGGGAGCTGTTTTTT
TRBV6-5	TRBJ1-5	few	NA	CASSPLSNQPQHF	TGTGCCAGCAGCCCACTATCGAATCAGCCCCAGCATTTT
TRBV18	TRBJ2-2	few	NA	CASSPPAQASGELFF	TGTGCCAGCTCACCACCGGCCCAGGCTTCCGGGGAGCTGTTTTTT
TRBV27	TRBJ1-5	few	TRBD1	CASSTDRDQPQHF	TGTGCCAGCAGTACCGACAGGGATCAGCCCCAGCATTTT
TRBV13	TRBJ1-5	NA	TRBD1	CASSQRLVRTGGSGPQHF	TGTGCCAGCAGCCAGAGGCTAGTCCGGACAGGCGGCTCGGGGCCCCAGCATTTT
TRBV2	TRBJ1-1	NA	NA	CASATANTEAFF	TGTGCCAGTGCGACAGCCAACACTGAAGCTTTCTTT
TRBV7-9	TRBJ2-7	NA	TRBD2	CASSLLAGEEQYF	TGTGCCAGCAGCTTACTAGCGGGAGAAGAGCAGTACTTC
TRBV15	TRBJ1-1	NA	NA	CATSRDLTEAFF	TGTGCCACCAGCAGAGATCTGACAGAAGCTTTCTTT
TRBV27	TRBJ1-2	NA	TRBD1	CASSHRTGFHYGYTF	TGTGCCAGCAGTCATCGGACAGGGTTTCACTATGGCTACACCTTC
TRBV20-1	TRBJ2-2	few	NA	CSAGNTGELFF	TGCAGTGCCGGGAACACCGGGGAGCTGTTTTTT
TRBV30	TRBJ2-7	NA	TRBD2	CAWSVLAGGEQYF	TGTGCCTGGAGTGTACTAGCGGGGGGAGAGCAGTACTTC
TRBV5-5	TRBJ1-1	few	NA	CASSSQQGLNTEAFF	TGTGCCAGCAGCTCCCAACAGGGATTAAACACTGAAGCTTTCTTT
TRBV29-1	TRBJ1-3	NA	TRBD1	CSVGTGLENTIYF	TGCAGCGTCGGGACAGGGTTGGAAAACACCATATATTTT